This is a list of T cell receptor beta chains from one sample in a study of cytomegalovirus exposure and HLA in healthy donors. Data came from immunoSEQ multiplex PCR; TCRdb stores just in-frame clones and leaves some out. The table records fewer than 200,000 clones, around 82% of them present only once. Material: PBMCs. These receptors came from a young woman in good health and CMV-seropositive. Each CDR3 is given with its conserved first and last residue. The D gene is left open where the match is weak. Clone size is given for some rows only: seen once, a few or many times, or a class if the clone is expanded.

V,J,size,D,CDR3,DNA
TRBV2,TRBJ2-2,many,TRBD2,CASSGGATGELFF,TGTGCCAGCAGCGGGGGGGCCACCGGGGAGCTGTTTTTT
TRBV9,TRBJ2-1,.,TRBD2,CASSRGLASYNEQFF,TGTGCCAGCAGTCGAGGACTAGCATCCTACAATGAGCAGTTCTTC
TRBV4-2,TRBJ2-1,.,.,CASSQGSRGQFF,TGTGCCAGCAGCCAAGGGTCACGGGGGCAGTTCTTC
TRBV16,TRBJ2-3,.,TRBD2,CASSHTSGPTDTQYF,TGTGCCAGCAGCCACACTAGCGGCCCTACAGATACGCAGTATTTT
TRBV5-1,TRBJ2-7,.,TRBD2,CASSRLAGEAYEQYF,TGCGCCAGCAGCCGCCTAGCGGGGGAGGCCTACGAGCAGTACTTC
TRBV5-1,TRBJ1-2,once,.,CASSPGQGQRNYGYTF,TGCGCCAGCAGCCCAGGACAAGGCCAAAGGAACTATGGCTACACCTTC
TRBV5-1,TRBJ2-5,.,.,CASSLRGFGEETQYF,TGCGCCAGCAGCTTGCGGGGTTTTGGTGAGGAGACCCAGTACTTC
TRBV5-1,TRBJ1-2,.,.,CASSLVSWPNYGYTF,TGCGCCAGCAGCTTGGTTTCTTGGCCTAACTATGGCTACACCTTC
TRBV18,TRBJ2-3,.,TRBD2,CASSSLRGSGEIDTQYF,TGTGCCAGCTCATCCCTCCGGGGTAGCGGGGAAATAGATACGCAGTATTTT
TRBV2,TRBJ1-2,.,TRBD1,CASSESDRGSYGYTF,TGTGCCAGCAGTGAATCGGACAGGGGGTCCTATGGCTACACCTTC
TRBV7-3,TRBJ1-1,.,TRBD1,CASSPRTGINTEAFF,TGTGCCAGCAGCCCCAGGACAGGGATTAACACTGAAGCTTTCTTT
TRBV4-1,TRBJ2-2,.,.,CASSQDGAGSGELFF,TGCGCCAGCAGCCAAGATGGCGCGGGATCCGGGGAGCTGTTTTTT
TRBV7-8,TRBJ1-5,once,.,CASSSIRGDQPQHF,TGTGCCAGCAGCTCTATACGGGGTGATCAGCCCCAGCATTTT
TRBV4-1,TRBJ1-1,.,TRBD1,CASSQEGQGPSDAFF,TGCGCCAGCAGCCAAGAAGGACAGGGACCAAGTGATGCTTTCTTT
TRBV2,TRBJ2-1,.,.,CASTLLGEYNEQFF,TGTGCCAGCACCCTCCTCGGGGAGTACAATGAGCAGTTCTTC
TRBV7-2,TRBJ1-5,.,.,CASSLEHGSNQPQHF,TGTGCCAGCAGTCTAGAACACGGTAGCAATCAGCCCCAGCATTTT
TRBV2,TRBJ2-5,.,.,CASSDQAGPQETQYF,TGTGCCAGCAGTGACCAAGCGGGCCCCCAAGAGACCCAGTACTTC
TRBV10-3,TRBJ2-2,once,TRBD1,CAFRRDSNTGELFF,TGTGCCTTTAGAAGGGACAGTAACACCGGGGAGCTGTTTTTT
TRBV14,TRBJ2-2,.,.,CASSQFQGSGELFF,TGTGCCAGCAGCCAATTTCAGGGATCCGGGGAGCTGTTTTTT
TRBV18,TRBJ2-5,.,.,CASSPKGRETQYF,TGTGCCAGCTCACCCAAGGGGAGGGAGACCCAGTACTTC
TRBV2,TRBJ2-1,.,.,CASRTEGDEQFF,TGTGCCAGCAGGACAGAGGGGGATGAGCAGTTCTTC
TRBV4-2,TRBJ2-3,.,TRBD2,CASSQGGGGADTQYF,TGTGCCAGCAGCCAAGGGGGGGGAGGGGCAGATACGCAGTATTTT
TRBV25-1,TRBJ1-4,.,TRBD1,CASMGQGIPNEKLFF,TGTGCCAGCATGGGACAGGGGATCCCTAATGAAAAACTGTTTTTT
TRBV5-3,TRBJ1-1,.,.,CARSAPTENTEAFF,TGTGCCAGAAGCGCCCCGACAGAAAACACTGAAGCTTTCTTT
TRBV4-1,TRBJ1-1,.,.,CASSQTGTFNTEAFF,TGCGCCAGCAGCCAAACAGGGACCTTTAACACTGAAGCTTTCTTT
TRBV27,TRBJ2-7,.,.,CASSPRGFYEQYF,TGTGCCAGCAGTCCCAGGGGTTTCTACGAGCAGTACTTC
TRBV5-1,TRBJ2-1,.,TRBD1,CATAAGTGLSNEQFF,TGCGCCACCGCCGCCGGGACAGGGCTCTCCAATGAGCAGTTCTTC
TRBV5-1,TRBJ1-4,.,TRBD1,CASSPGGGGEKLFF,TGCGCCAGCAGCCCAGGGGGCGGCGGTGAAAAACTGTTTTTT
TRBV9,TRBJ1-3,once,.,CASSPLGSSGNTIYF,TGTGCCAGCAGCCCCTTAGGGAGCTCTGGAAACACCATATATTTT
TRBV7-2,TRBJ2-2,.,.,CASSIDYHTGELFF,TGTGCCAGCAGCATTGACTACCACACCGGGGAGCTGTTTTTT
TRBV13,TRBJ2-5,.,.,CASSRTQVGTQYF,TGTGCCAGCAGCCGGACACAAGTGGGGACCCAGTACTTC
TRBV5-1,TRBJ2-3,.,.,CASSEGGTRADTQYF,TGCGCCAGCAGCGAGGGTGGTACTAGAGCAGATACGCAGTATTTT
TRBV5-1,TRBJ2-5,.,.,CASSLGSQETQYF,TGCGCCAGCAGCCTAGGCTCACAAGAGACCCAGTACTTC
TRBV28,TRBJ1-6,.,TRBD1,CASSGTGSQPYNSPLHF,TGTGCCAGCAGTGGGACAGGGAGTCAGCCTTATAATTCACCCCTCCACTTT
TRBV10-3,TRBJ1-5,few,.,CASSKGGNQPQHF,TGTGCCAGCTCTAAAGGGGGCAATCAGCCCCAGCATTTT
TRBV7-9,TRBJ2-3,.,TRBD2,CASRRAGSSEADTQYF,TGTGCCAGCAGAAGAGCGGGGTCAAGTGAGGCAGATACGCAGTATTTT
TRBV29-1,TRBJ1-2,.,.,CSVDHGDRYGYTF,TGCAGCGTTGATCACGGGGATCGCTATGGCTACACCTTC
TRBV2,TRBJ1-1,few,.,CASSEILQNTEAFF,TGTGCCAGCAGTGAAATACTGCAGAACACTGAAGCTTTCTTT
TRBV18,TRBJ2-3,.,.,CASSPLKGPATDTQYF,TGTGCCAGCTCACCACTTAAGGGGCCCGCCACAGATACGCAGTATTTT
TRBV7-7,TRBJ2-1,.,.,CASSLIGTRDEQFF,TGTGCCAGCAGCTTAATTGGTACGCGGGATGAGCAGTTCTTC
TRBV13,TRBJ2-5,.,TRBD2,CASSYRLAGGQETQYF,TGTGCCAGCAGCTACCGACTAGCGGGGGGTCAAGAGACCCAGTACTTC